The T cell receptor beta chain under discussion was sequenced for a study of T cell repertoires in cytomegalovirus infection. Whole-study context: An indication of both CMV infection and matching HLA type came from public TCR beta signatures. Notes on the study in general: The study identified carriers of CMV plus the relevant HLA from cumulative public TCR beta family frequency. In two of eight donors, the top clonotype was HLA-C-restricted CMV-specific.

V lost 3 bases to trimming and J lost 4 bases, with 13 bases between them. Germline V gene data show CDR1 as SGDLS and CDR2 as YYNGEE. This CDR3 region has 14 residues. Using its own MiXCR run on the reads, TCRdb lists one record per CDR3 protein. The table lists over 200,000 distinct CDR3 sequences, roughly 13% of them singletons. This clonotype was counted between two and nine times. Its antigen is unknown. The J gene is TRBJ2-5, the V gene TRBV9, with a weak D call TRBD1 (6 bases). The TCR was taken from a human donor in good health (CMV status not recorded). Some clones in this sample may be carry-over from other donors' samples. Material for sequencing was PBMCs. The CDR3 bases are TGTGCCAGCAGCGCTACAGGGAGTGTAGAGACCCAGTACTTC. Translated: CASSATGSVETQYF.